This is a list of T cell receptor beta chains from one sample in a study of blood T cells in healthy people across ages. TCRdb reanalysed the 5' RACE reads using MiXCR and keeps one entry per CDR3 protein. The sample carries hundreds of thousands of distinct CDR3 sequences, around 41% recorded once. The sample comprised blood. The receptor set was obtained from a man older than 75 in good health. Each CDR3 is given with its conserved first and last residue. Fields, in order: J gene, V gene, D gene, clone size, CDR3 protein, CDR3 DNA. The D gene is left open where the match is weak. The size entry is marked missing in some rows and otherwise reads once, few, many or a size class.

j_call: TRBJ2-3; v_call: TRBV28; d_call: TRBD2; clone_size: many; cdr3_aa: CASSRGTSGRINTQYF; cdr3_nt: TGTGCCAGCAGCCGGGGGACTAGCGGGCGCATAAATACGCAGTATTTT
j_call: TRBJ2-4; v_call: TRBV20-1; d_call: TRBD2; clone_size: NA; cdr3_aa: CSARTYDAGVGVGEQYF; cdr3_nt: TGCAGTGCTAGAACTTATGATGCGGGAGTGGGTGTCGGTGAGCAGTACTTC
j_call: TRBJ2-2; v_call: TRBV7-2; d_call: NA; clone_size: NA; cdr3_aa: CASSSTGGRDTGELFF; cdr3_nt: TGTGCCAGCAGCTCAACAGGGGGGAGGGACACCGGGGAGCTGTTTTTT
j_call: TRBJ2-7; v_call: TRBV20-1; d_call: TRBD1; clone_size: NA; cdr3_aa: CSTGQGDEQYF; cdr3_nt: TGCAGCACGGGACAGGGTGACGAGCAGTACTTC
j_call: TRBJ2-2; v_call: TRBV19; d_call: TRBD1; clone_size: NA; cdr3_aa: CASSTRTGVDTGELFF; cdr3_nt: TGTGCCAGTAGTACTCGGACAGGGGTGGACACCGGGGAGCTGTTTTTT
j_call: TRBJ2-7; v_call: TRBV7-2; d_call: NA; clone_size: NA; cdr3_aa: CASSFSQDSYKQYF; cdr3_nt: TGTGCCAGCAGCTTTTCACAGGACTCCTACAAGCAGTACTTC
j_call: TRBJ2-3; v_call: TRBV11-3; d_call: NA; clone_size: NA; cdr3_aa: CASSVFSSDTQYF; cdr3_nt: TGTGCCAGCAGCGTATTTTCCTCGGATACGCAGTATTTT
j_call: TRBJ2-5; v_call: TRBV12-3/TRBV12-4; d_call: NA; clone_size: NA; cdr3_aa: CASSLVGGSYNEQYF; cdr3_nt: TGTGCCAGCAGTTTAGTGGGGGGCTCCTACAATGAGCAGTACTTC
j_call: TRBJ2-3; v_call: TRBV6-7; d_call: TRBD2; clone_size: NA; cdr3_aa: CASNTTSGGPSTDTQYF; cdr3_nt: TGTGCCAGCAATACGACTAGCGGGGGACCTAGCACAGATACGCAGTATTTT
j_call: TRBJ2-1; v_call: TRBV2; d_call: NA; clone_size: NA; cdr3_aa: CASSEAGFVGEQFF; cdr3_nt: TGTGCCAGCAGTGAAGCAGGATTTGTCGGTGAGCAGTTCTTC
j_call: TRBJ2-7; v_call: TRBV7-8; d_call: NA; clone_size: NA; cdr3_aa: CASSLGEAEQYF; cdr3_nt: TGTGCCAGCAGCTTAGGGGAGGCCGAGCAGTACTTC
j_call: TRBJ2-7; v_call: TRBV27; d_call: NA; clone_size: few; cdr3_aa: CASSLSGTSYEQYF; cdr3_nt: TGTGCCAGCAGTTTATCTGGCACCTCCTACGAGCAGTACTTC
j_call: TRBJ1-1; v_call: TRBV7-9; d_call: NA; clone_size: NA; cdr3_aa: CASSSEGRPLTEAFF; cdr3_nt: TGTGCCAGCAGCTCCGAGGGTCGACCCTTGACTGAAGCTTTCTTT
j_call: TRBJ2-3; v_call: TRBV30; d_call: NA; clone_size: many; cdr3_aa: CAWIRRLRDTQYF; cdr3_nt: TGTGCCTGGATCAGGCGCCTCCGGGATACGCAGTATTTT
j_call: TRBJ1-5; v_call: TRBV6-6; d_call: NA; clone_size: NA; cdr3_aa: CASSYSTRGNQPQHF; cdr3_nt: TGTGCCAGCAGTTACTCTACCAGGGGCAATCAGCCCCAGCATTTT
j_call: TRBJ2-7; v_call: TRBV9; d_call: NA; clone_size: NA; cdr3_aa: CASSDQTRGEQYF; cdr3_nt: TGTGCCAGCAGCGACCAGACACGGGGCGAGCAGTACTTC
j_call: TRBJ1-2; v_call: TRBV25-1; d_call: TRBD1; clone_size: NA; cdr3_aa: CASSGRDREYRGYGYTF; cdr3_nt: TGTGCCAGCAGTGGTCGGGACAGGGAATATAGGGGCTATGGCTACACCTTC
j_call: TRBJ2-1; v_call: TRBV20-1; d_call: TRBD2; clone_size: NA; cdr3_aa: CSARDRPERGSPYNEQFF; cdr3_nt: TGCAGTGCTAGAGATCGGCCGGAGCGGGGTAGCCCCTACAATGAGCAGTTCTTC
j_call: TRBJ2-3; v_call: TRBV4-2; d_call: TRBD2; clone_size: few; cdr3_aa: CASSLRLAGDADRADTQYF; cdr3_nt: TGTGCCAGCAGCCTCAGACTAGCGGGGGACGCCGACCGTGCAGATACGCAGTATTTT
j_call: TRBJ2-3; v_call: TRBV20-1; d_call: NA; clone_size: few; cdr3_aa: CSATLRLTDTQYF; cdr3_nt: TGCAGTGCCACACTAAGGCTCACAGATACGCAGTATTTT
j_call: TRBJ2-6; v_call: TRBV2; d_call: TRBD1; clone_size: NA; cdr3_aa: CAGGQGTSGANVLTF; cdr3_nt: TGTGCCGGGGGACAGGGAACTTCTGGGGCCAACGTCCTGACTTTC
j_call: TRBJ2-3; v_call: TRBV10-2; d_call: NA; clone_size: NA; cdr3_aa: CASSEGGGNTQYF; cdr3_nt: TGCGCCAGCAGTGAAGGGGGTGGGAATACGCAGTATTTT
j_call: TRBJ2-7; v_call: TRBV29-1; d_call: TRBD1; clone_size: NA; cdr3_aa: CSVLHGYRGLDNEQYF; cdr3_nt: TGCAGCGTCCTCCATGGCTACAGGGGTTTGGACAATGAGCAGTACTTC
j_call: TRBJ2-3; v_call: TRBV4-3; d_call: NA; clone_size: NA; cdr3_aa: CASSQGGETDTQYF; cdr3_nt: TGCGCCAGCAGCCAAGGGGGGGAGACAGATACGCAGTATTTT
j_call: TRBJ2-2; v_call: TRBV20-1; d_call: NA; clone_size: NA; cdr3_aa: CSAREMASRTGELFF; cdr3_nt: TGCAGTGCTAGAGAAATGGCTAGCCGGACCGGGGAGCTGTTTTTT
j_call: TRBJ2-7; v_call: TRBV20-1; d_call: NA; clone_size: few; cdr3_aa: CSAREDKTYEQYF; cdr3_nt: TGCAGTGCTAGAGAGGACAAAACCTACGAGCAGTACTTC
j_call: TRBJ2-2; v_call: TRBV5-1; d_call: NA; clone_size: NA; cdr3_aa: CASSLEPQALGTGELFF; cdr3_nt: TGCGCCAGCAGCTTGGAACCGCAGGCCCTAGGAACCGGGGAGCTGTTTTTT
j_call: TRBJ2-1; v_call: TRBV11-1; d_call: TRBD1; clone_size: few; cdr3_aa: CASSTGTGGDEQFF; cdr3_nt: TGTGCCAGCAGCACAGGGACAGGGGGCGATGAGCAGTTCTTC
j_call: TRBJ2-3; v_call: TRBV7-2; d_call: TRBD1; clone_size: many; cdr3_aa: CASSWWTGGSTDTQYF; cdr3_nt: TGTGCCAGCAGCTGGTGGACAGGGGGAAGCACAGATACGCAGTATTTT
j_call: TRBJ1-4; v_call: TRBV6-1; d_call: NA; clone_size: NA; cdr3_aa: CASSSGALAEKLFF; cdr3_nt: TGTGCCAGCAGTTCAGGGGCTTTGGCGGAAAAACTGTTTTTT
j_call: TRBJ2-5; v_call: TRBV20-1; d_call: NA; clone_size: NA; cdr3_aa: CSAETPEGETQYF; cdr3_nt: TGCAGTGCAGAAACTCCCGAAGGAGAGACCCAGTACTTC
j_call: TRBJ2-5; v_call: TRBV6-2/TRBV6-3; d_call: TRBD1; clone_size: few; cdr3_aa: CASSYDPRGTGPQYF; cdr3_nt: TGTGCCAGCAGTTACGACCCGCGGGGGACAGGGCCCCAGTACTTC
j_call: TRBJ1-2; v_call: TRBV20-1; d_call: NA; clone_size: NA; cdr3_aa: CSGRREGEGYTF; cdr3_nt: TGCAGCGGCCGGAGGGAGGGCGAAGGCTACACCTTC
j_call: TRBJ2-7; v_call: TRBV5-1; d_call: NA; clone_size: NA; cdr3_aa: CASSSQRGVGEQYF; cdr3_nt: TGCGCCAGCAGCTCCCAACGTGGCGTCGGAGAGCAGTACTTC
j_call: TRBJ2-5; v_call: TRBV15; d_call: TRBD2; clone_size: NA; cdr3_aa: CATSTERTSGQETQYF; cdr3_nt: TGTGCCACCAGCACCGAAAGGACTAGCGGCCAAGAGACCCAGTACTTC
j_call: TRBJ2-7; v_call: TRBV27; d_call: NA; clone_size: few; cdr3_aa: CASSPQVRGQEQYF; cdr3_nt: TGTGCCAGCAGCCCTCAGGTCCGGGGTCAAGAGCAGTACTTC
j_call: TRBJ2-7; v_call: TRBV20-1; d_call: TRBD2; clone_size: NA; cdr3_aa: CSASPHPGLAGEDDYEQYF; cdr3_nt: TGCAGTGCTAGTCCTCACCCCGGACTAGCGGGAGAAGACGACTACGAGCAGTACTTC
j_call: TRBJ2-4; v_call: TRBV4-1; d_call: NA; clone_size: once; cdr3_aa: CASSQAARGTGKNIQYF; cdr3_nt: TGCGCCAGCAGCCAAGCGGCCAGAGGTACAGGGAAAAACATTCAGTACTTC
j_call: TRBJ2-7; v_call: TRBV10-2; d_call: TRBD2; clone_size: few; cdr3_aa: CASSDRRSSGINEQYF; cdr3_nt: TGCGCCAGCAGTGATAGGAGGTCTAGCGGGATCAACGAGCAGTACTTC
j_call: TRBJ1-4; v_call: TRBV5-1; d_call: NA; clone_size: few; cdr3_aa: CASSLGPAGWNEKLFF; cdr3_nt: TGCGCCAGCAGCCTGGGGCCGGCAGGGTGGAATGAAAAACTGTTTTTT
j_call: TRBJ2-6; v_call: TRBV6-2/TRBV6-3; d_call: TRBD1; clone_size: NA; cdr3_aa: CASSHSRQGVWANVLTF; cdr3_nt: TGTGCCAGCAGTCACTCGAGACAGGGGGTCTGGGCCAACGTCCTGACTTTC
j_call: TRBJ2-1; v_call: TRBV20-1; d_call: TRBD2; clone_size: NA; cdr3_aa: CSARERLAGAEQFF; cdr3_nt: TGCAGTGCTAGGGAAAGGCTAGCGGGTGCTGAGCAGTTCTTC
j_call: TRBJ1-5; v_call: TRBV20-1; d_call: NA; clone_size: NA; cdr3_aa: CSAKGDGKQPQHF; cdr3_nt: TGCAGTGCTAAGGGGGACGGAAAGCAGCCCCAGCATTTT
j_call: TRBJ2-5; v_call: TRBV7-2; d_call: TRBD2; clone_size: NA; cdr3_aa: CASSLGAGGLVGTQYF; cdr3_nt: TGTGCCAGCAGCTTAGGGGCGGGGGGGCTGGTAGGGACCCAGTACTTC
j_call: TRBJ2-5; v_call: TRBV7-3; d_call: NA; clone_size: NA; cdr3_aa: CASSPRGPVNGETQYF; cdr3_nt: TGTGCCAGCAGTCCCCGTGGGCCGGTAAATGGGGAGACCCAGTACTTC
j_call: TRBJ2-7; v_call: TRBV18; d_call: TRBD1; clone_size: NA; cdr3_aa: CASSPGTESYEQYF; cdr3_nt: TGTGCCAGCTCCCCGGGGACAGAATCCTACGAGCAGTACTTC
j_call: TRBJ2-3; v_call: TRBV10-1; d_call: NA; clone_size: NA; cdr3_aa: CASSARDFTDTQYF; cdr3_nt: TGCGCCAGCAGTGCTCGGGATTTCACAGATACGCAGTATTTT
j_call: TRBJ2-1; v_call: TRBV12-3/TRBV12-4; d_call: TRBD2; clone_size: NA; cdr3_aa: CASSRSSGGLPSYNEQFF; cdr3_nt: TGTGCCAGCAGCCGTTCTAGCGGGGGGCTACCCTCCTACAATGAGCAGTTCTTC
j_call: TRBJ2-7; v_call: TRBV4-3; d_call: NA; clone_size: NA; cdr3_aa: CASSPASRDYEQYF; cdr3_nt: TGCGCCAGCAGCCCCGCGAGCAGGGACTACGAGCAGTACTTC
j_call: TRBJ2-1; v_call: TRBV7-2; d_call: NA; clone_size: NA; cdr3_aa: CASSYLPAGLVHEQFF; cdr3_nt: TGTGCCAGCAGCTACCTACCCGCGGGACTGGTACATGAGCAGTTCTTC